A single sample is the source of the 3 T cell receptor beta chains below, sequenced in a study of blood T cell repertoires in COVID-19. Data came from immunoSEQ multiplex PCR; TCRdb stores just in-frame clones and leaves some out. The sample yields 130,000 or so clones, around 78% seen once. Sequenced sample: peripheral blood. These receptors originate from a human donor in a cohort sampled during active COVID-19.

Here the CDR3 DNA reads TGTGCCAGCAAACAGGGTCTCCACTCCTACGAGCAGTACTTC. Translation: CASKQGLHSYEQYF. This chain uses TRBV28 with TRBJ2-7, with D tentatively TRBD1 (6 bases). CDR1 is MDHEN, CDR2 SYDVKM, per germline. Deletions cut 7 bases from V and 0 bases from J, with 13 bases between. The CDR3 loop spans 14 amino acids.

The chain uses TRBV7-6 and TRBJ1-2; the D gene is possibly TRBD1 (6 bases). V gave up 6 bases and J gave up 2 bases, with 13 bases separating them. CDR1 and CDR2 from the germline V gene are SGHVS and FNYEAQ. The CDR3 has 14 residues. In nucleotides, the CDR3 is TGTGCCAGCAGTCCCGGGACAAGCAACTATGGCTACACCTTC. This gives the protein CASSPGTSNYGYTF.

The V gene is TRBV7-9, the J gene TRBJ2-7; 8 bases map to TRBD1. This CDR3 comprises 16 residues. CDR1 and CDR2 (germline): SEHNR, FQNEAQ (reference sequence). Trimming removed 0 bases from V and 4 bases from J; junction bases left unmatched: 8. The CDR3 sequence: CASSLASRGLKYEQYF. The CDR3 DNA reads as TGTGCCAGCAGCTTAGCGAGCAGGGGGCTTAAATACGAGCAGTACTTC. The complete variable domain, with remaining parts taken from reference TRBV7-9 and TRBJ2-7, reads DTGVSQNPRHKITKRGQNVTFRCDPISEHNRLYWYRQTLGQGPEFLTYFQNEAQLEKSRLLSDRFSAERPKGSFSTLEIQRTEQGDSAMYLCASSLASRGLKYEQYFGPGTRLTVT.